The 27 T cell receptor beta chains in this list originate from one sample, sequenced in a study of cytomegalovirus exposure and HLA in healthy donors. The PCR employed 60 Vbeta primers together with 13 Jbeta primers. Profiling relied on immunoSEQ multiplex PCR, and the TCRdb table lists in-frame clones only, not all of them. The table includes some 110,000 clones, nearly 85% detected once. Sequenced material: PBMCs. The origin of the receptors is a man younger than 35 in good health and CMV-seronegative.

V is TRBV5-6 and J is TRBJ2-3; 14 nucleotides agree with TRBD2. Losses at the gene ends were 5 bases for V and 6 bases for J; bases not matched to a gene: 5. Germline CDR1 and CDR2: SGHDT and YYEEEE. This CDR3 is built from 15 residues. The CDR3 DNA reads TGTGCCAGCAGTCCGGGACTAGCGGGAGTGGATACGCAGTATTTT. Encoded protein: CASSPGLAGVDTQYF.

CDR3: CASSFAGGTGDTQYF. The CDR3 nucleotides are TGTGCCAGCAGCTTCGCGGGGGGAACGGGGGATACGCAGTATTTT. The J gene is TRBJ2-3, the V gene TRBV11-2; 8 nucleotides line up with TRBD2. Unmatched junction bases numbered 8, after V lost 3 bases and J lost 6 bases. CDR3 length: 15 residues. Germline CDR1 is SGHAT and CDR2 is FQNNGV.

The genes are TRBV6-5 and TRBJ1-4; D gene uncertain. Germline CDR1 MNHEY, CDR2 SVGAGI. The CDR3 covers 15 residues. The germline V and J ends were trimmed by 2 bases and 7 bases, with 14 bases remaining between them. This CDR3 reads CASSYRRGEVEKLFF. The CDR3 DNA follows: TGTGCCAGCAGTTACCGGCGGGGAGAGGTTGAAAAACTGTTTTTT.

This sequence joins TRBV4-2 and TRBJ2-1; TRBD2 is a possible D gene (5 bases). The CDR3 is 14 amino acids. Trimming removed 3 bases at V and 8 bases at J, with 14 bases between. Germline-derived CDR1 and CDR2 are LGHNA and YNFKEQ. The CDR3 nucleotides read TGTGCCAGCAGCCAGGACTCAATTCTCGATGAGCAGTTCTTC. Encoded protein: CASSQDSILDEQFF.

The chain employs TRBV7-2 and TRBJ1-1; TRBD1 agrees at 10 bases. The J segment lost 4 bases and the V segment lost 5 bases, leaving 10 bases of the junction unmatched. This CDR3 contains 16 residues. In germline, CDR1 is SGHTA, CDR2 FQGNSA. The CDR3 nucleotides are TGTGCCAGCAGCACCAGACAGGGGGCAGTTTTCACTGAAGCTTTCTTT. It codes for CASSTRQGAVFTEAFF.

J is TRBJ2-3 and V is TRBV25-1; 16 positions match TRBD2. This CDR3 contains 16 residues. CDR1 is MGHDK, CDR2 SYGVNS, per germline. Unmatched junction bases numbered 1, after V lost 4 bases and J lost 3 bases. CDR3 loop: CASSGGLAGGTDTQYF. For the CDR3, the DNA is TGTGCCAGCAGTGGGGGACTAGCGGGAGGGACAGATACGCAGTATTTT. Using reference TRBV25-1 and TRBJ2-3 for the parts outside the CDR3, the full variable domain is EADIYQTPRYLVIGTGKKITLECSQTMGHDKMYWYQQDPGMELHLIHYSYGVNSTEKGDLSSESTVSRIRTEHFPLTLESARPSHTSQYLCASSGGLAGGTDTQYFGPGTRLTVL.

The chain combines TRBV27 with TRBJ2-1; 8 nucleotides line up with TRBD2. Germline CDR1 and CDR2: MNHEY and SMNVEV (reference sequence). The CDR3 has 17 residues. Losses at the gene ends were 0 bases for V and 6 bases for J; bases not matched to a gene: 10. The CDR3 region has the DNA TGTGCCAGCAGTTTATCGGGGGCCGTAGGACTAGCCAATGAGCAGTTCTTC. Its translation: CASSLSGAVGLANEQFF.

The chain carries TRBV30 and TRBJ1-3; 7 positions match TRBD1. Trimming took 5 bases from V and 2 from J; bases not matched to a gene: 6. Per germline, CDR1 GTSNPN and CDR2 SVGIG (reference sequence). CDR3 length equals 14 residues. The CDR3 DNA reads TGTGCCTGGGGGCCAGGGGGAACTGGAAACACCATATATTTT. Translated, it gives CAWGPGGTGNTIYF.

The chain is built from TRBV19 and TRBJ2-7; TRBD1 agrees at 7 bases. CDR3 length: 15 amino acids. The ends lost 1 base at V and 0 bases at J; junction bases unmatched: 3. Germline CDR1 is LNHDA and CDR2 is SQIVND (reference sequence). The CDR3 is CASSIAAGGSYEQYF. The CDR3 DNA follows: TGTGCCAGTAGTATAGCGGCAGGGGGCTCCTACGAGCAGTACTTC. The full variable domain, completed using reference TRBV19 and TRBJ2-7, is DGGITQSPKYLFRKEGQNVTLSCEQNLNHDAMYWYRQDPGQGLRLIYYSQIVNDFQKGDIAEGYSVSREKKESFPLTVTSAQKNPTAFYLCASSIAAGGSYEQYFGPGTRLTVT.

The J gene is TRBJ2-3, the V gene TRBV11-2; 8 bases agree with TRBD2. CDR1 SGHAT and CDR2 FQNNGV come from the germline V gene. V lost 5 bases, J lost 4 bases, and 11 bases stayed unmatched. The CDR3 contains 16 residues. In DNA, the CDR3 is TGTGCCAGCAGCCTGACCGGGACTAGGATCCCAGATACGCAGTATTTT. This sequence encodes CASSLTGTRIPDTQYF. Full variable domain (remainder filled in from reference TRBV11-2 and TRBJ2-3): EAGVAQSPRYKIIEKRQSVAFWCNPISGHATLYWYQQILGQGPKLLIQFQNNGVVDDSQLPKDRFSAERLKGVDSTLKIQPAKLEDSAVYLCASSLTGTRIPDTQYFGPGTRLTVL.

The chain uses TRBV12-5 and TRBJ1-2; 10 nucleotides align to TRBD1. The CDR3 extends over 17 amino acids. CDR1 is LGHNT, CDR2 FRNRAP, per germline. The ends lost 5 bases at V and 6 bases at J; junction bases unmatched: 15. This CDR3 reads CASGQSFRDRGSNGYTF. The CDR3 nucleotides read TGTGCTAGTGGTCAGTCATTCCGGGACAGGGGATCGAATGGCTACACCTTC.

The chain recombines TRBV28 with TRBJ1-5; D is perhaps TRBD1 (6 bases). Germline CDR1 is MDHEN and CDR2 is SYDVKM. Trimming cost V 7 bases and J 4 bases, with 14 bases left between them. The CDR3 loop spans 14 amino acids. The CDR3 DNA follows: TGTGCCAGCATGACAGGACTCAAGAATCAGCCCCAGCATTTT. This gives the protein CASMTGLKNQPQHF.

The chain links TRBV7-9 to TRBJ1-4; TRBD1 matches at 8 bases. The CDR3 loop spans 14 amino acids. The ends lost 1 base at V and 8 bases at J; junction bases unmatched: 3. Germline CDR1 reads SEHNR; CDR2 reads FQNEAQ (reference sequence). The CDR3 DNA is TGTGCCAGCAGCTTAGGACAGGGGCGCGAAAAACTGTTTTTT. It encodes CASSLGQGREKLFF.

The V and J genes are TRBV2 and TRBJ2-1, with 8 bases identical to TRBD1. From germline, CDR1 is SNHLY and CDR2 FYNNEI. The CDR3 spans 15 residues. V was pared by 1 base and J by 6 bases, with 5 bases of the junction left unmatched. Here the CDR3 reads CASSEEGQGFNEQFF. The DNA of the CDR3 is TGTGCCAGCAGTGAAGAAGGACAGGGTTTCAATGAGCAGTTCTTC.

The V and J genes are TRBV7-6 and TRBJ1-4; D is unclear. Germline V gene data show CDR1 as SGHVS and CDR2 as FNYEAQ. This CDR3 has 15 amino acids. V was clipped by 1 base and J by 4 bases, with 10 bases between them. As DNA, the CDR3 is TGTGCCAGCAGCTTAGACGCGGCTCTTAATGAAAAACTGTTTTTT. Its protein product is CASSLDAALNEKLFF.

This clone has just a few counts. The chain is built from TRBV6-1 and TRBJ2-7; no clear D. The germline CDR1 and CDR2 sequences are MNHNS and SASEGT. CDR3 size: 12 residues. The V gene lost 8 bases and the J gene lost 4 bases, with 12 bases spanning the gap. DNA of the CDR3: TGTGCCAGCGTGGAGAGGCTGTACGAGCAGTACTTC. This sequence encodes CASVERLYEQYF.

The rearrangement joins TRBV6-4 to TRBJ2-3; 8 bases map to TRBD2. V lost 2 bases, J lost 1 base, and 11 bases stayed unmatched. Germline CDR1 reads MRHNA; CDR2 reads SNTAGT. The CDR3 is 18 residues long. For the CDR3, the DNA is TGTGCCAGCAGTGACATCCCCCCCGTAGCGGGGCGCACAGATACGCAGTATTTT. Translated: CASSDIPPVAGRTDTQYF.

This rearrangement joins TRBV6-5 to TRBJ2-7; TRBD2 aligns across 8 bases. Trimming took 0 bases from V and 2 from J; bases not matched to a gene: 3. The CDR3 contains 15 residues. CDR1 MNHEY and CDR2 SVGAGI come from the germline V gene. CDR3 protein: CASSYSSGGPYEQYF. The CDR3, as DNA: TGTGCCAGCAGTTACTCGTCGGGAGGGCCCTACGAGCAGTACTTC.

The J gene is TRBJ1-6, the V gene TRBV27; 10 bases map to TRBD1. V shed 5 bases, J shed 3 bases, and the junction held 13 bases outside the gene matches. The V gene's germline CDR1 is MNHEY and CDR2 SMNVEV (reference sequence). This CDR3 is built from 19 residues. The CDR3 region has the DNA TGTGCCAGCAGTCCCCTGGGACAGGGGTCTTCCGACTATAATTCACCCCTCCACTTT. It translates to CASSPLGQGSSDYNSPLHF.

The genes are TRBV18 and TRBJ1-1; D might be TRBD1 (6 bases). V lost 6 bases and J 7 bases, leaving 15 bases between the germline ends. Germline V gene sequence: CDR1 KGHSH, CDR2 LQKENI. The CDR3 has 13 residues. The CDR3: CASSPFDRNEAFF. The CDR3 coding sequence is TGTGCCAGCTCGCCGTTCGACAGGAATGAAGCTTTCTTT.

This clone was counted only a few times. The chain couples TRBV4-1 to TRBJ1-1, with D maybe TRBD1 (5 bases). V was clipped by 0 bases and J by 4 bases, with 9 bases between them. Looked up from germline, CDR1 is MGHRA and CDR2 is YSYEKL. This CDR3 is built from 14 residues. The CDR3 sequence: CASSQEEGTTEAFF. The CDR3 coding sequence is TGCGCCAGCAGCCAAGAGGAGGGGACCACTGAAGCTTTCTTT.

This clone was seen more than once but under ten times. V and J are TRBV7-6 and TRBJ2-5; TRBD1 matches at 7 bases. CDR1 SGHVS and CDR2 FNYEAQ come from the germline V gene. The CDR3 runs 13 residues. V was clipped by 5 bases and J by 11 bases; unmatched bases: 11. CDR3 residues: CASSENRGLEQYF. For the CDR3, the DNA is TGTGCCAGCAGCGAAAACAGGGGTCTTGAGCAGTACTTC.

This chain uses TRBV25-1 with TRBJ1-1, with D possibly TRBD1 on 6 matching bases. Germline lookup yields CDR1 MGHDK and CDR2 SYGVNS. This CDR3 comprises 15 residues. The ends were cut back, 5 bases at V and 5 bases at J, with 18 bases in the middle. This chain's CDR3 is CASSQRGGGRTEAFF. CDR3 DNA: TGTGCCAGCAGTCAAAGGGGGGGCGGCAGGACTGAAGCTTTCTTT.

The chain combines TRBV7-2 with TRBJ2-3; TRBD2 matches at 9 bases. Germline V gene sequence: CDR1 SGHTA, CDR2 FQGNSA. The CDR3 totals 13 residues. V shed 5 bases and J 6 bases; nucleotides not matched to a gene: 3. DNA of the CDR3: TGTGCCAGCAGCCGAACTAGCGGGGATACGCAGTATTTT. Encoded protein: CASSRTSGDTQYF.

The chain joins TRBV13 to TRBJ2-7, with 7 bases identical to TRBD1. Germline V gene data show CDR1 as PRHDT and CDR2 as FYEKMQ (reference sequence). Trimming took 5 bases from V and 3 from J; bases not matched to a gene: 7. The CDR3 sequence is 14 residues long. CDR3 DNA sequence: TGTGCCAGCAGCCCTACCGGGACAGACTACGAGCAGTACTTC. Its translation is CASSPTGTDYEQYF. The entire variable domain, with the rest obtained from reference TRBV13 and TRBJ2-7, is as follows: AAGVIQSPRHLIKEKRETATLKCYPIPRHDTVYWYQQGPGQDPQFLISFYEKMQSDKGSIPDRFSAQQFSDYHSELNMSSLELGDSALYFCASSPTGTDYEQYFGPGTRLTVT.

The CDR3 region is CASSPGGSYEQYF. The CDR3 coding sequence is TGTGCCAGCAGCCCGGGGGGCTCCTACGAGCAGTACTTC. The rearrangement links TRBV5-6 to TRBJ2-7, with 7 bases fitting TRBD2. Trimming at V came to 4 bases and at J to 0 bases, leaving 1 base not matched to a gene. The CDR3 loop spans 13 amino acids. CDR1 is SGHDT, CDR2 YYEEEE, per germline.

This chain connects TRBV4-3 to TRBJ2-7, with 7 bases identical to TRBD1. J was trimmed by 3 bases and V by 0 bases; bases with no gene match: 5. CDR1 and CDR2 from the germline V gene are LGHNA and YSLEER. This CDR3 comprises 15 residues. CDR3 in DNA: TGCGCCAGCAGCCAAGATGGGGCAGGGGGCTACGAGCAGTACTTC. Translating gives CASSQDGAGGYEQYF.